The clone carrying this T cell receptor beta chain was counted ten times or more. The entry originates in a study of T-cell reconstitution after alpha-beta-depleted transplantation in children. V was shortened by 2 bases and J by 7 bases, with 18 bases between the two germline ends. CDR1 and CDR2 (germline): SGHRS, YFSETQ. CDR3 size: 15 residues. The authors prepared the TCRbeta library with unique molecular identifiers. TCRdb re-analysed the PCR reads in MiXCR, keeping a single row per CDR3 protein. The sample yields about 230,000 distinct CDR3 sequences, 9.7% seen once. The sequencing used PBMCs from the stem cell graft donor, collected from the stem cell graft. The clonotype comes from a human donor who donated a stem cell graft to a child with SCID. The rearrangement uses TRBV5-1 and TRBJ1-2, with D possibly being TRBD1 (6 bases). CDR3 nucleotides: TGCGCCAGCAGCTTCTCGACGAGGCAGGGGTCTGGCTACACCTTC. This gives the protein CASSFSTRQGSGYTF. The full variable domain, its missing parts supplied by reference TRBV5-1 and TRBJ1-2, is KAGVTQTPRYLIKTRGQQVTLSCSPISGHRSVSWYQQTPGQGLQFLFEYFSETQRNKGNFPGRFSGRQFSNSRSEMNVSTLELGDSALYLCASSFSTRQGSGYTFGSGTRLTVV.